The 9 T cell receptor beta chains given below trace back to one sample, sequenced in a study of blood T cell repertoires in COVID-19. Here immunoSEQ multiplex PCR was the method, and the copy in TCRdb shows in-frame clones only, minus some. There are just under 350,000 clones in the sample; around nine tenths occur only once, and 2.5% to 4% lies in the top ten. Sequencing used peripheral blood. These receptors all come from a woman aged 18-35 years who had recovered from COVID-19.

The chain links TRBV6-2 or TRBV6-3 to TRBJ1-5; no definite D call. The germline gives CDR1 MNHEY, CDR2 SVGEGT. Trimming removed 2 bases at V and 0 bases at J, with 11 bases between. This CDR3 is 16 amino acids long. The CDR3 is CASSYRLGDSNQPQHF. The CDR3 nucleotides are TGTGCCAGCAGTTACCGATTGGGAGATAGCAATCAGCCCCAGCATTTT.

The V gene is TRBV11-2, the J gene TRBJ1-2, with D possibly TRBD1 on 6 matching bases. Trimming took 5 bases from V and 5 from J, leaving 18 bases between them. Germline V CDR1 and CDR2: SGHAT, FQNNGV. This CDR3 has 15 amino acids. The CDR3 region is CASSLGGGRRYGYTF. The CDR3 region has the DNA TGTGCCAGCAGCCTAGGGGGGGGACGTAGGTATGGCTACACCTTC. Drawing the rest from reference TRBV11-2 and TRBJ1-2, the complete variable domain is EAGVAQSPRYKIIEKRQSVAFWCNPISGHATLYWYQQILGQGPKLLIQFQNNGVVDDSQLPKDRFSAERLKGVDSTLKIQPAKLEDSAVYLCASSLGGGRRYGYTFGSGTRLTVV.

The CDR3 here is CASSLRLAETYNEQFF. The CDR3 nucleotides read TGTGCCAGCAGCTTAAGGCTAGCGGAGACCTACAATGAGCAGTTCTTC. This chain uses TRBV7-2 with TRBJ2-1; 7 nucleotides match TRBD2. V lost 2 bases, J lost 2 bases, and 6 bases stayed unmatched. Germline CDR1 SGHTA, CDR2 FQGNSA. The CDR3 extends over 16 amino acids.

The chain employs TRBV27 and TRBJ2-1; TRBD2 matches 13 bases. The CDR3 has 18 amino acids. CDR1 is MNHEY, CDR2 SMNVEV, per germline (reference sequence). The V segment lost 6 bases and the J segment 0 bases; nucleotides outside the gene matches: 8. CDR3 DNA sequence: TGTGCCAGCAGGGTGGGACTAGCGGGGATCAGCTCCTACAATGAGCAGTTCTTC. Protein product: CASRVGLAGISSYNEQFF.

This clone was counted once. The chain employs TRBV18 and TRBJ2-1; 7 nucleotides agree with TRBD2. Germline assignment: CDR1 KGHSH and CDR2 LQKENI. V shed 0 bases and J 10 bases; nucleotides not matched to a gene: 0. This CDR3 spans 12 amino acids. In nucleotides, the CDR3 is TGTGCCAGCTCACCACCAGCGGGGGAGCAGTTCTTC. It is translated as CASSPPAGEQFF.

The chain couples TRBV15 to TRBJ1-1; 7 nucleotides agree with TRBD1. Germline CDR1 and CDR2: LNHNV and YYDKDF (reference sequence). The CDR3 is made up of 14 amino acids. J lost 4 bases, V lost 4 bases, and 6 bases had no gene match. CDR3 DNA sequence: TGTGCCACCAGCATCCGACAGGGTATCACTGAAGCTTTCTTT. Its translation: CATSIRQGITEAFF.

The chain has TRBV7-2 and TRBJ1-5, with 9 bases identical to TRBD1. J gave up 7 bases and V 8 bases, and 6 bases lay outside the gene matches. The CDR3 is made up of 13 amino acids. The germline V gene encodes CDR1 SGHTA and CDR2 FQGNSA. CDR3 residues: CASSGTGLQPQHF. DNA of the CDR3: TGTGCCAGCTCGGGGACAGGGCTGCAGCCCCAGCATTTT.

V gene TRBV14 combines with J gene TRBJ2-5; TRBD2 might be the D (6 bases). The CDR3 spans 11 residues. V was cut by 4 bases and J by 7 bases, with 7 bases left in between. Per the germline V gene, CDR1 is SGHDN and CDR2 is FVKESK. The CDR3, as DNA: TGTGCCAGCAGCCTGGGGGGGACCCAGTACTTC. Amino acid sequence: CASSLGGTQYF.

The CDR3, as DNA: TGTGCCAGCAGCTTTTTTTCCTTAGCCAAAAACATTCAGTACTTC. Translated, it gives CASSFFSLAKNIQYF. The chain carries TRBV5-6 and TRBJ2-4; D remains unclear. Trimming took 2 bases from V and 0 from J, leaving 9 bases between them. This CDR3 is built from 15 residues. Germline CDR1 SGHDT, CDR2 YYEEEE.